Following are 19 T cell receptor beta chains from one sample sequenced in a study of T-cell memory formation after mild COVID-19. TCRdb ran MiXCR on the 5' RACE reads and lists one entry per CDR3 protein. The sample holds 380,000 or so distinct CDR3 sequences, 14% seen once. Sample: PBMCs or a T cell subset sorted from them (not recorded which). These receptors all come from a man younger than 35 who had mild COVID-19 (a few samples of this study predate the infection). Cell type and time point are not known.

The chain uses TRBV7-9 and TRBJ1-2; no firm D call. Trimming removed 5 bases at V and 5 bases at J, with 12 bases between. The germline gives CDR1 SEHNR, CDR2 FQNEAQ (reference sequence). CDR3 length: 13 residues. CDR3 nucleotides: TGTGCCAGCAGCCTTGGGATTCCTTATGGCTACACCTTC. It translates to CASSLGIPYGYTF.

This clonotype was counted at least ten times. V gene TRBV5-4 combines with J gene TRBJ1-2; 7 nucleotides align to TRBD1. From germline, CDR1 is SGHNT and CDR2 YYREEE (reference sequence). After removal of 0 bases from V and 4 bases from J, the junction contained 3 bases not matched to a gene. This CDR3 has 14 amino acids. The CDR3 bases are TGTGCCAGCAGCTTGGCAGGGGGAAGCTATGGCTACACCTTC. Translated, it gives CASSLAGGSYGYTF.

The J gene is TRBJ2-1, the V gene TRBV20-1; 9 bases fit TRBD2. V lost 2 bases, J lost 6 bases, and 5 bases stayed unmatched. This CDR3 is built from 14 residues. In germline, CDR1 is DFQATT, CDR2 SNEGSKA (reference sequence). The CDR3 nucleotides are TGCAGTGCTAGAATTCTAGCGGGGCGCAATGAGCAGTTCTTC. Translation gives CSARILAGRNEQFF.

This clonotype was observed many times. This chain links TRBV25-1 with TRBJ2-3, with D perhaps assigned TRBD1 or TRBD2 (5 bases each). The germline gives CDR1 MGHDK, CDR2 SYGVNS. V was shortened by 5 bases and J by 5 bases, with 11 bases between the two germline ends. This CDR3 has 13 residues. CDR3 coding DNA: TGTGCCAGCAGTCAGGGAGCAGTAGATACGCAGTATTTT. It codes for CASSQGAVDTQYF.

This chain joins TRBV9 and TRBJ2-7; TRBD2 aligns across 7 bases. Germline V gene lookup returns CDR1 SGDLS and CDR2 YYNGEE. This CDR3 is 14 amino acids long. V was pared by 0 bases and J by 7 bases, with 7 bases of the junction left unmatched. The CDR3 DNA reads TGTGCCAGCAGCGTAGATCCGGGAGGAGGTGAGCAGTACTTC. Protein product: CASSVDPGGGEQYF.

The chain employs TRBV4-1 and TRBJ2-3; D is perhaps TRBD1 (5 bases). This CDR3 region has 14 residues. Trimming left V 6 bases short and J 2 bases short, with 12 bases between. Germline CDR1 reads MGHRA; CDR2 reads YSYEKL. The chain's CDR3 is CASSKTEFTDTQYF. The CDR3 nucleotides read TGCGCCAGCAGTAAGACAGAGTTCACAGATACGCAGTATTTT.

This clonotype was seen a few times. The V call is TRBV7-9, the J call TRBJ2-7; D might be TRBD2 (6 bases). V gave up 8 bases and J gave up 0 bases, with 11 bases separating them. Germline V gene sequence: CDR1 SEHNR, CDR2 FQNEAQ (reference sequence). This CDR3 has 13 amino acids. For the CDR3, the DNA is TGTGCCAGCGGGAGGTCTCGCTCCTACGAGCAGTACTTC. It specifies CASGRSRSYEQYF. The complete variable domain, with remaining parts taken from reference TRBV7-9 and TRBJ2-7, reads DTGVSQNPRHKITKRGQNVTFRCDPISEHNRLYWYRQTLGQGPEFLTYFQNEAQLEKSRLLSDRFSAERPKGSFSTLEIQRTEQGDSAMYLCASGRSRSYEQYFGPGTRLTVT.

The table lists this clonotype with a few counts. J is TRBJ2-5 and V is TRBV3-1; 13 bases agree with TRBD2. The germline V gene encodes CDR1 LGHDT and CDR2 YNNKEL (reference sequence). The V gene end was trimmed by 0 bases and the J gene end by 5 bases; junction bases not matched to a gene: 6. The CDR3 contains 17 residues. CDR3 protein: CASSQDRGLAGWETQYF. CDR3 DNA sequence: TGTGCCAGCAGCCAAGATAGGGGACTAGCGGGGTGGGAGACCCAGTACTTC.

This clonotype showed up just a few times. This chain links TRBV25-1 with TRBJ1-2; 7 positions match TRBD1. The germline gives CDR1 MGHDK, CDR2 SYGVNS. CDR3 length equals 15 residues. V was pared by 3 bases and J by 4 bases, with 8 bases of the junction left unmatched. In DNA form, the CDR3 reads TGTGCCAGCAGTGACCGTCGGGCAGGGGGCTATGGCTACACCTTC. Amino acid sequence: CASSDRRAGGYGYTF.

This clonotype was found a few times. This chain joins TRBV7-9 and TRBJ2-1; 14 positions agree with TRBD2. From germline, CDR1 is SEHNR and CDR2 FQNEAQ (reference sequence). Trimming at V came to 5 bases and at J to 9 bases, leaving 6 bases not matched to a gene. The CDR3 runs 15 residues. CDR3 sequence: CASSAPGLAGVEQFF. CDR3 DNA sequence: TGTGCCAGCAGCGCCCCGGGACTAGCGGGGGTTGAGCAGTTCTTC.

This clonotype showed up just a few times. The rearrangement joins TRBV7-9 to TRBJ1-3; no definite D call. The germline gives CDR1 SEHNR, CDR2 FQNEAQ (reference sequence). V was pared by 3 bases and J by 4 bases, with 7 bases between. The CDR3 extends over 13 amino acids. The CDR3 nucleotides read TGTGCCAGCAGCTTTACGGGGGGAAACACCATATATTTT. Amino acids: CASSFTGGNTIYF. The complete variable domain, with remaining parts taken from reference TRBV7-9 and TRBJ1-3, reads DTGVSQNPRHKITKRGQNVTFRCDPISEHNRLYWYRQTLGQGPEFLTYFQNEAQLEKSRLLSDRFSAERPKGSFSTLEIQRTEQGDSAMYLCASSFTGGNTIYFGEGSWLTVV.

In nucleotides, the CDR3 is TGTGCCAGCAGCAAAAAAGGGGGGGGACGGCACCCCTACGAGCAGTACGTC. Its translation is CASSKKGGGRHPYEQYV. V and J are TRBV21-1 and TRBJ2-7; no DNA check was done on the table's D call, TRBD1. TRBV21-1 is listed as a pseudogene. This CDR3 has 17 amino acids.

CDR3 residues: CASSQEGFPSTDTQYF. CDR3 bases: TGCGCCAGCAGCCAAGAGGGGTTCCCTAGCACAGATACGCAGTATTTT. The rearrangement links TRBV4-1 to TRBJ2-3, with D uncertain. The CDR3 runs 16 residues. V lost 0 bases and J 0 bases, leaving 10 bases between the germline ends. Germline V gene sequence: CDR1 MGHRA, CDR2 YSYEKL.

This chain links TRBV20-1 with TRBJ1-1; no reliable D call. Germline V gene sequence: CDR1 DFQATT, CDR2 SNEGSKA (reference sequence). This CDR3 comprises 13 residues. This CDR3 is CSAEEAMNTEAFF. As DNA, the CDR3 is TGCAGCGCCGAGGAGGCAATGAACACTGAAGCTTTCTTT.

The chain carries TRBV18 and TRBJ2-1; 9 nucleotides align to TRBD2. V lost 0 bases and J lost 6; bases outside the gene matches: 9. The CDR3 covers 17 residues. Looked up from germline, CDR1 is KGHSH and CDR2 is LQKENI. CDR3 DNA: TGTGCCAGCTCACCACCACTTGGGCCAGCGGGAGGCAATGAGCAGTTCTTC. Its translation is CASSPPLGPAGGNEQFF.

This clonotype was seen a few times. V and J are TRBV20-1 and TRBJ1-2; D gene ambiguous. Germline CDR1 is DFQATT and CDR2 is SNEGSKA (reference sequence). The CDR3 runs to 13 residues. V was cut by 3 bases and J by 8 bases, with 16 bases left in between. CDR3 residues: CSASRFREGGYTF. DNA of the CDR3: TGCAGTGCTAGTCGGTTTAGGGAGGGCGGCTACACCTTC.

This clonotype showed up just a few times. In nucleotides, the CDR3 is TGTGCCAGCCCGGGACAAGGCGAGCAGTACGTC. This encodes CASPGQGEQYV. The genes are TRBV6-2 or TRBV6-3 and TRBJ2-7; a possible D gene is TRBD1 (6 bases). The germline gives CDR1 MNHEY, CDR2 SVGEGT. The CDR3 is 11 amino acids. Trimming took 8 bases from V and 6 from J, leaving 11 bases between them.

This clonotype was seen repeatedly, ten times or more. The rearrangement uses TRBV11-2 and TRBJ1-1; D remains unclear. The CDR3 has 14 amino acids. The V end was cut by 6 bases, the J end by 5 bases, with 16 bases between. Germline V CDR1 and CDR2: SGHAT, FQNNGV. The CDR3 here is CASRRAPRETEAFF. CDR3 DNA: TGTGCCAGCAGACGGGCCCCGAGAGAGACTGAAGCTTTCTTT.

In this sample, this clonotype turned up many times. The V call is TRBV29-1, the J call TRBJ1-5; 12 nucleotides agree with TRBD1. The J segment lost 5 bases and the V segment lost 6 bases, leaving 2 bases of the junction unmatched. This CDR3 has 13 residues. Germline V gene data show CDR1 as SQVTM and CDR2 as ANQGSEA. The CDR3 here is CSVGTGGHQPQHF. CDR3 coding DNA: TGCAGCGTCGGGACAGGGGGCCATCAGCCCCAGCATTTT.